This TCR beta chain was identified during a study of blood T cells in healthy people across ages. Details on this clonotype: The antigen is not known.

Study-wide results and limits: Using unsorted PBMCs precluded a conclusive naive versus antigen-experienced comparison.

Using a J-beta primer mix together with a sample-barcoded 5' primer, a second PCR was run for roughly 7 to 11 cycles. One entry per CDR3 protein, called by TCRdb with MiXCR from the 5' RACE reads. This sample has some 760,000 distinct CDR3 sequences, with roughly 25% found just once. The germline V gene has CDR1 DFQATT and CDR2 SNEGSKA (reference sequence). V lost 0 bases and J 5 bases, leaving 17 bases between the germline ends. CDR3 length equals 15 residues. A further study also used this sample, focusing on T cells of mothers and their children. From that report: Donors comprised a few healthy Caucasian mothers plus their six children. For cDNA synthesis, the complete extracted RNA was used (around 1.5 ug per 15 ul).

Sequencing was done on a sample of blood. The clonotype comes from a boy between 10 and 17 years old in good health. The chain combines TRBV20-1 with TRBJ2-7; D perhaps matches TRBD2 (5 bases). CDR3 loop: CSARDFEGLTHEQYF. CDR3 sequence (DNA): TGCAGTGCTAGAGATTTCGAGGGATTGACCCACGAGCAGTACTTC.